The rows below give T cell receptor beta chains drawn from one sample of a study of blood T cell repertoires in COVID-19. The table came from immunoSEQ multiplex PCR; TCRdb's copy has only in-frame clones and leaves some out. The sample lists around 200,000 clones; under 90% were seen once. The sequencing input was peripheral blood. The receptors stem from a man in his fifties with acute or convalescent COVID-19. Each CDR3 is given with its conserved first and last residue. The D gene is left open where the match is weak. The listing skips clone size in some rows; elsewhere it reads once, few, many or a size class.

>TRBV4-1|-|TRBD2|TRBJ2-1|16
TGCGCCAGCAGCCAAGATAGGAGACTAGCGGGGGGTGAGCAGTTCTTC
CASSQDRRLAGGEQFF
>TRBV10-1|-|-|TRBJ1-6|13
TGCGCCAGCAGGGACGGACTCAATTCACCCCTCCACTTT
CASRDGLNSPLHF
>TRBV30|-|-|TRBJ1-4|16
TGTGCCTGGAGTGTAAAATCGGGGTTCAACAATGAAAAACTGTTTTTT
CAWSVKSGFNNEKLFF
>TRBV28|once|TRBD2|TRBJ2-2|16
TGTGCCAGCAGTTCGCCCGGGACTAGCGGCACCGGGGAGCTGTTTTTT
CASSSPGTSGTGELFF
>TRBV6-6|-|TRBD1|TRBJ2-7|14
TGTGCCAGCAGCGGACAGGGGCCCGGACGCGAGCAGTACTTC
CASSGQGPGREQYF
>TRBV5-1|-|-|TRBJ1-2|19
TGCGCCAGCAGCCTCCTGCCGGGGGGCGGCGTTCTAATTAACTATGGCTACACCTTC
CASSLLPGGGVLINYGYTF
>TRBV6-5|-|-|TRBJ2-4|14
TGTGCCAGCAGTTTGGTACAGGGTGGGGGGGCTCAGTACTTC
CASSLVQGGGAQYF
>TRBV29-1|-|TRBD2|TRBJ2-3|13
TGCAGCGTTGGCGGGGGTTACACAGATACGCAGTATTTT
CSVGGGYTDTQYF
>TRBV12-3/TRBV12-4|-|TRBD1|TRBJ1-6|13
TGTGCCAGCAGCCGACAGGGTGATTCACCCCTCCACTTT
CASSRQGDSPLHF
>TRBV28|-|-|TRBJ1-3|15
TGTGCCAGCAGTAAACTGGGGCTGGGGAGAAACACCATATATTTT
CASSKLGLGRNTIYF
>TRBV2|-|-|TRBJ2-1|14
TGTGCCAGCAATAGAGAGCTTTCCTACAATGAGCAGTTCTTC
CASNRELSYNEQFF
>TRBV5-4|-|TRBD1|TRBJ1-2|16
TGTGCCAGCAGCCCGGGCGGACAGGGAGCTAACTATGGCTACACCTTC
CASSPGGQGANYGYTF
>TRBV5-4|-|TRBD2|TRBJ2-5|15
TGTGCCAGCAGCTCCCCAGCGGGGGGGCCGGAGACCCAGTACTTC
CASSSPAGGPETQYF
>TRBV11-2|-|-|TRBJ1-1|13
TGTGCCAGCAGCTTAGGAGGGCGGGCTGAAGCTTTCTTT
CASSLGGRAEAFF
>TRBV6-1|-|-|TRBJ2-2|17
TGTGCCAGCAGTGAAAAGCGGCCAGGAAAGAAGGGCGGGGAGCTGTTTTTT
CASSEKRPGKKGGELFF
>TRBV6-5|-|TRBD1|TRBJ1-1|15
TGTGCCAGCAGTTACTCAGTACAGGGGGGGTGGGAAGCTTTCTTT
CASSYSVQGGWEAFF
>TRBV18|-|TRBD2|TRBJ2-6|21
TGTGCCAGCTCACCACGGGGATCTGGACTAGCGGGGGTCTCTGGGGCCAACGTCCTGACTTTC
CASSPRGSGLAGVSGANVLTF
>TRBV19|-|-|TRBJ1-1|15
TGTGCCAGTAGACCAATACGAGGGTTGAACACTGAAGCTTTCTTT
CASRPIRGLNTEAFF
>TRBV9|-|-|TRBJ1-3|15
TGTGCCAGCAGCGGAACGGACAGCTCTGGAAACACCATATATTTT
CASSGTDSSGNTIYF
>TRBV2|once|-|TRBJ2-7|16
TGTGCCAGCAGGGGAGGACGGATTGAGGGGGGGTACGAGCAGTACTTC
CASRGGRIEGGYEQYF
>TRBV30|once|-|TRBJ2-1|14
TGTGCCTGGAGTGACCCGAGGGTGTACAATGAGCAGTTCTTC
CAWSDPRVYNEQFF
>TRBV11-1|once|-|TRBJ2-1|13
TGTGCCAGCAGCTTACCCCCGGTGCATGAGCAGTTCTTC
CASSLPPVHEQFF
>TRBV5-6|-|TRBD2|TRBJ2-5|17
TGTGCCAGCAGCTTGCGACTAGCGGCGGTTATCCAAGAGACCCAGTACTTC
CASSLRLAAVIQETQYF
>TRBV27|-|-|TRBJ1-1|15
TGTGCCAGCAGTTTTTGGGCTGGGGCGAACACTGAAGCTTTCTTT
CASSFWAGANTEAFF
>TRBV5-6|-|TRBD1|TRBJ2-3|15
TGTGCCAGCAGCTCGCTCAACACAGGGGACGATACGCAGTATTTT
CASSSLNTGDDTQYF
>TRBV5-1|-|TRBD2|TRBJ2-2|16
TGCGCCAGTGGACTAGCGGGGGGTGCGAACACCGGGGAGCTGTTTTTT
CASGLAGGANTGELFF
>TRBV7-3|once|-|TRBJ1-1|13
TGTGCCAGCAGTTTTACAGCGAACACTGAAGCTTTCTTT
CASSFTANTEAFF
>TRBV5-4|once|TRBD2|TRBJ2-1|15
TGTGCCAGCAGCTTGGGGACTAGCGGGGTTAATGAGCAGTTCTTC
CASSLGTSGVNEQFF
>TRBV3-1/TRBV3-2|-|TRBD1|TRBJ1-2|14
TGTGCCAGCAGCCAACCGGACAGGGAAGGGGGCTACACCTTC
CASSQPDREGGYTF
>TRBV7-6|once|-|TRBJ1-1|15
TGTGCCAGCAGCTTAGGGCAGGGTTCGAACACTGAAGCTTTCTTT
CASSLGQGSNTEAFF
>TRBV11-2|few|-|TRBJ1-6|14
TGTGCCAGCAGCTTTACTGAGCAGGGTTCACCCCTCCACTTT
CASSFTEQGSPLHF
>TRBV5-1|-|-|TRBJ2-3|16
TGCGCCAGCAGCTTGGAGGTTAGCGGTAGCACAGATACGCAGTATTTT
CASSLEVSGSTDTQYF
>TRBV12-3/TRBV12-4|-|-|TRBJ2-5|13
TGTGCCAGCAGAATTAGCGGAGGGGTGACCCAGTACTTC
CASRISGGVTQYF
>TRBV4-1|once|TRBD1|TRBJ1-6|14
TGCGCCAGCAGCTGGACAGGGGATAATTCACCCCTCCACTTT
CASSWTGDNSPLHF
>TRBV7-2|-|TRBD2|TRBJ2-3|15
TGTGCCAGCAGCCCTTGGACTAGCCGCACAGATACGCAGTATTTT
CASSPWTSRTDTQYF
>TRBV6-2/TRBV6-3|-|-|TRBJ2-7|17
TGTGCCAGCAGTTACTCGGGGACGCGGAGGGCCTCCGGGGAGCAGTACTTC
CASSYSGTRRASGEQYF
>TRBV2|-|-|TRBJ2-1|13
TGTGCCAGCAAGGGAGAATCCTACAATGAGCAGTTCTTC
CASKGESYNEQFF
>TRBV7-2|-|TRBD2|TRBJ2-3|15
TGTGCCAGCAGCTTATGGAGCGGGGGGGCAGATACGCAGTATTTT
CASSLWSGGADTQYF
>TRBV6-1|-|-|TRBJ1-5|16
TGTGCCAGCAGTGTCGAGGTACGGTATAGCAATCAGCCCCAGCATTTT
CASSVEVRYSNQPQHF
>TRBV6-1|-|-|TRBJ1-6|15
TGTGCCAGCAGTGAACACTGGCGGGACAATTCACCCCTCCACTTT
CASSEHWRDNSPLHF
>TRBV5-1|-|-|TRBJ2-3|14
TGCGCCAGCAGCTTAAGACAGTACACAGATACGCAGTATTTT
CASSLRQYTDTQYF
>TRBV7-3|-|-|TRBJ2-1|16
TGTGCCAGCAGCTTAGGGTTGGGAGTTATATACAATGAGCAGTTCTTC
CASSLGLGVIYNEQFF
>TRBV5-1|-|TRBD1|TRBJ2-5|15
TGCGCCAGCAGCTTGACGGGACAGAATCAAGAGACCCAGTACTTC
CASSLTGQNQETQYF
>TRBV2|-|TRBD1|TRBJ1-6|16
TGTGCCAGCAAATCTGGACAGGGCCATTATAATTCACCCCTCCACTTT
CASKSGQGHYNSPLHF
>TRBV4-1|-|-|TRBJ1-1|14
TGCGCCAGCAGCCAACCGTCCGAGGGCACTGAAGCTTTCTTT
CASSQPSEGTEAFF
>TRBV5-1|-|TRBD2|TRBJ2-5|14
TGCGCCAGCACCGACAGGACTAGCGGAGAGACCCAGTACTTC
CASTDRTSGETQYF
>TRBV11-2|-|TRBD1|TRBJ1-2|17
TGTGCCAGCAGCTTAAATTTGCAGGGGGCTAGGGACGGTGGCTACACCTTC
CASSLNLQGARDGGYTF
>TRBV27|-|TRBD1|TRBJ1-6|17
TGTGCCAGCACCGACCCGACAGGGGGCGCCAATAATTCACCCCTCCACTTT
CASTDPTGGANNSPLHF
>TRBV19|once|-|TRBJ1-5|16
TGTGCCAGTCGCAGCGGTAGCGCCGCTCGCAATCAGCCCCAGCATTTT
CASRSGSAARNQPQHF
>TRBV14|-|-|TRBJ1-2|14
TGTGCCAGCAGCCAAGCGTGGCAATTCTATGGCTACACCTTC
CASSQAWQFYGYTF